This T cell receptor (beta chain) originates from a study of T cell repertoires in cytomegalovirus infection. Study outcomes and limitations: There were HLA-C-restricted CMV-specific TCR beta clonotypes dominating the ex vivo response.

Worth noting for this clonotype: What it binds is unknown.

From the reads, TCRdb called clonotypes with MiXCR, one entry per CDR3 protein. The sample has approximately 550,000 distinct CDR3 sequences; approximately 15% are singletons. The source material was CD8+ T cells from PBMCs. The sequence was collected from a human donor in good health (CMV status not recorded). Some clones in this sample may be carry-over from other donors' samples.

The CDR3 protein is CASSFGLAGDLEQFF. The CDR3 bases are TGTGCCAGCAGCTTTGGACTAGCGGGAGATCTTGAGCAGTTCTTC. The V gene is TRBV9, the J gene TRBJ2-1; 13 bases align to TRBD2. CDR3 length: 15 amino acids. The germline CDR1 and CDR2 sequences are SGDLS and YYNGEE. V shed 4 bases, J shed 9 bases, and the junction held 7 bases outside the gene matches.